This T cell receptor beta chain emerged from a study of T cell clonotyping in hematopoietic cell transplantation. The germline V gene has CDR1 MGHDK and CDR2 SYGVNS. Deletions cut 2 bases from V and 5 bases from J, with 12 bases between. The CDR3 is 14 amino acids. The assay was immunoSEQ multiplex PCR, and TCRdb's table has in-frame clones only and misses some. The data show 17,000 or so clones, roughly 70% seen once. This clone was seen a handful of times. The receptor's source is an older woman in good health. Some clones in this sample may be carry-over from other donors' samples. The sample taken for sequencing was peripheral blood mononuclear cells. The chain combines TRBV25-1 with TRBJ1-1, with TRBD1 as a possible D gene (6 bases). The CDR3: CASSERGVGTEAFF. In DNA, the CDR3 is TGTGCCAGCAGTGAAAGGGGGGTAGGGACTGAAGCTTTCTTT.